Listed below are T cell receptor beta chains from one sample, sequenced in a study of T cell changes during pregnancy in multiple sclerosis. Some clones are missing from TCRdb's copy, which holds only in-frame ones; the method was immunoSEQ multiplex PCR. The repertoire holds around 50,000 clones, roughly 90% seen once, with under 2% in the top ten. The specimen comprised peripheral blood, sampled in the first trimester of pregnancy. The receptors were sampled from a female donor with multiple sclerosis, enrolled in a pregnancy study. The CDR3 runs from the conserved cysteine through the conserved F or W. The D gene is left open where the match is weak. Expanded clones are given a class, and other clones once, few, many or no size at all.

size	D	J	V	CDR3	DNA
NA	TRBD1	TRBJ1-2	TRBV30	CAWSVRHRGYGYTF	TGTGCCTGGAGTGTACGTCACAGGGGCTATGGCTACACCTTC
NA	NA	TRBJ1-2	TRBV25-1	CASSDRGGYGYTF	TGTGCCAGCAGCGATAGGGGTGGGTATGGCTACACCTTC
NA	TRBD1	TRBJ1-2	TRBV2	CASSELGQGAAGYTF	TGTGCCAGCAGTGAATTGGGACAGGGGGCGGCTGGCTACACCTTC
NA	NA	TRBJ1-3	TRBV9	CASSVAGQAFGNTIYF	TGTGCCAGCAGCGTAGCTGGGCAGGCGTTTGGAAACACCATATATTTT
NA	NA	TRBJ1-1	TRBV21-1	CASSKRGMRDTEAFF	TGTGCCAGCAGCAAACGAGGCATGAGGGACACTGAAGCTTTCTTT
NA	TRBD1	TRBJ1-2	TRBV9	CASSAWAQGYGYGYTF	TGTGCCAGCAGCGCATGGGCACAGGGGTACGGCTATGGCTACACCTTC
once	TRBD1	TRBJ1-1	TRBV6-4	CASSVQGGTEAFF	TGTGCCAGCAGTGTACAGGGGGGCACTGAAGCTTTCTTT
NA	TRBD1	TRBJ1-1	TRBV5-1	CASSPMLGGQGNTEAFF	TGCGCCAGCAGCCCGATGCTTGGGGGACAGGGCAACACTGAAGCTTTCTTT
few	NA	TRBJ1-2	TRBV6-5	CASSPIQGRYGYTF	TGTGCCAGCAGTCCCATACAGGGACGATATGGCTACACCTTC
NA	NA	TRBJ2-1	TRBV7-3	CASSLTPVLSYNEQFF	TGTGCCAGCAGCTTAACCCCGGTCCTGTCCTACAATGAGCAGTTCTTC
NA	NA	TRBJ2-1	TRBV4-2	CASSQDSAYNEQFF	TGTGCCAGCAGCCAAGATTCAGCGTACAATGAGCAGTTCTTC
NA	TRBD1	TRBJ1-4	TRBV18	CASSRDRGNTNEKLFF	TGTGCCAGCTCACGCGACAGGGGTAATACTAATGAAAAACTGTTTTTT
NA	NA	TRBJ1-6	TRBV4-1	CASSQDRGSPLHF	TGCGCCAGCAGCCAAGATAGAGGATCACCCCTCCACTTT
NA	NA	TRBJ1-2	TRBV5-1	CASSLGTGAYYGYTF	TGCGCCAGCAGCTTGGGAACAGGAGCCTACTATGGCTACACCTTC
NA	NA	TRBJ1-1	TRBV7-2	CASSFQGWEAFF	TGTGCCAGCAGCTTTCAGGGCTGGGAAGCTTTCTTT
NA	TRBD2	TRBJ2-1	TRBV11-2	CASSFGGTDNNEQFF	TGTGCCAGCAGCTTCGGGGGGACGGACAACAATGAGCAGTTCTTC
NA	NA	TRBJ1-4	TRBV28	CASSLLHVNEKLFF	TGTGCCAGCAGTCTACTACACGTTAATGAAAAACTGTTTTTT
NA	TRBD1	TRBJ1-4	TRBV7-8	CASSLANEQGLIEKLFF	TGTGCCAGCAGCTTAGCGAACGAACAGGGGTTGATTGAAAAACTGTTTTTT
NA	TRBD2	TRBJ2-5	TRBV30	CAWSPGTSGGPETQYF	TGTGCCTGGAGTCCCGGGACTAGCGGGGGTCCAGAGACCCAGTACTTC
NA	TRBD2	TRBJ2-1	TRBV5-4	CASSLIFSGNNEQFF	TGTGCCAGCAGCTTGATTTTTAGCGGGAACAATGAGCAGTTCTTC
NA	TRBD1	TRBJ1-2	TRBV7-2	CASSRPRQGAGTNYGYTF	TGTGCCAGCAGCCGGCCCCGACAGGGGGCTGGGACTAACTATGGCTACACCTTC
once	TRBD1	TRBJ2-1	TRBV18	CASSPPRQGAGEQFF	TGTGCCAGCTCACCACCGAGACAGGGGGCCGGGGAGCAGTTCTTC
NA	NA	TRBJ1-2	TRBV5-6	CASSSLAAFTNYGYTF	TGTGCCAGCAGCTCACTAGCCGCTTTTACCAACTATGGCTACACCTTC
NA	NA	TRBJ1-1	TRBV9	CASSGSPLRGTEAFF	TGTGCCAGCAGCGGGTCCCCTTTACGGGGTACTGAAGCTTTCTTT
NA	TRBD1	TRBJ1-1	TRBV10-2	CASMGPATGAVARLSFF	TGCGCCAGCATGGGGCCCGCGACAGGGGCTGTGGCCCGGTTAAGTTTCTTT
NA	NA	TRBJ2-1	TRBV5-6	CASSSRGGGAFSSYNEQFF	TGTGCCAGCAGCTCGAGGGGGGGAGGGGCCTTTAGCTCCTACAATGAGCAGTTCTTC
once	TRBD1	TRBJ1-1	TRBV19	CASSPGTGAEAFF	TGTGCCAGTAGTCCCGGGACAGGGGCTGAAGCTTTCTTT
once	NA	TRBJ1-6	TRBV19	CASSNTPSGSPLHF	TGTGCCAGTAGTAATACTCCCTCGGGATCACCCCTCCACTTT
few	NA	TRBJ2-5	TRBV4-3	CASSQERLGTWYQETQYF	TGCGCCAGCAGCCAAGAACGATTAGGGACATGGTACCAAGAGACCCAGTACTTC
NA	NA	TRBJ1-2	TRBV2	CASTPDKDSLGGYTF	TGTGCCAGCACCCCTGATAAGGACAGTCTCGGGGGCTACACCTTC
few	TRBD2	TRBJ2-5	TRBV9	CASSRGGLQETQYF	TGTGCCAGCAGCCGGGGGGGCTTACAAGAGACCCAGTACTTC
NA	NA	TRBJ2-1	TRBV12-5	CASGPPLAGATYNEQFF	TGTGCTAGTGGTCCCCCGCTCGCGGGGGCCACCTACAATGAGCAGTTCTTC
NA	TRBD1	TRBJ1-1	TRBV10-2	CASSPGQGGMTEAFF	TGCGCCAGCAGCCCGGGTCAGGGGGGTATGACTGAAGCTTTCTTT
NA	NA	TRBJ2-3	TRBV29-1	CSALRGIGADTQYF	TGCAGCGCTCTACGAGGAATTGGCGCAGATACGCAGTATTTT
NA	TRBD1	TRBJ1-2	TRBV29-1	CSAMTGGYGYTF	TGCAGCGCGATGACAGGGGGCTATGGCTACACCTTC
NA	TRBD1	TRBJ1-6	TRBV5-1	CASSLDLTGGSPLHF	TGCGCCAGCAGCTTGGACCTGACAGGGGGTTCACCCCTCCACTTT
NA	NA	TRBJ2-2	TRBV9	CASSRGFGELFF	TGTGCCAGCAGCAGGGGATTCGGGGAGCTGTTTTTT
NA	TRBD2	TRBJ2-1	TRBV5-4	CASSGGTSGIYNEQFF	TGTGCCAGCAGCGGTGGGACTAGCGGAATATACAATGAGCAGTTCTTC
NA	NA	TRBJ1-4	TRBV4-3	CASSQGVTVFNEKLFF	TGCGCCAGCAGCCAAGGAGTAACAGTATTTAATGAAAAACTGTTTTTT
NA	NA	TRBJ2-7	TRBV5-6	CASSLQNSYEQYF	TGTGCCAGCAGCTTGCAAAACTCCTACGAGCAGTACTTC
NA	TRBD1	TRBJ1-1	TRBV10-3	CAISESWGDRETEAFF	TGTGCCATCAGTGAGTCTTGGGGGGACAGGGAGACTGAAGCTTTCTTT
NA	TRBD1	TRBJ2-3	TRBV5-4	CASSLQQGVTDTQYF	TGTGCCAGCAGCTTGCAACAGGGGGTGACAGATACGCAGTATTTT
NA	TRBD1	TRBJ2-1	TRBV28	CASSFQQGALPGHEQFF	TGTGCCAGCAGTTTTCAACAGGGGGCTCTCCCTGGGCATGAGCAGTTCTTC
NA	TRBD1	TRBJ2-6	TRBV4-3	CASSPTTGAGANVLTF	TGCGCCAGCAGCCCGACTACAGGGGCTGGGGCCAACGTCCTGACTTTC